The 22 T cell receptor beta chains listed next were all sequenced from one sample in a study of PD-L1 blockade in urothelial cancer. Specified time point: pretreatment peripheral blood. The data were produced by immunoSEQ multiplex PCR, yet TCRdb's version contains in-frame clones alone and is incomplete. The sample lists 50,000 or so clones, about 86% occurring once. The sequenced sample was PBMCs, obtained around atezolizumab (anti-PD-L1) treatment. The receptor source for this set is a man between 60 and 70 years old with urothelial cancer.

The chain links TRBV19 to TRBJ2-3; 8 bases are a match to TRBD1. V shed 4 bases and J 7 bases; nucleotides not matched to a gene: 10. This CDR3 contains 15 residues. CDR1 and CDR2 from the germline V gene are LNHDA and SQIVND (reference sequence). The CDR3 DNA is TGTGCCAGTAGTACCACCGGGACAGGAGGGTATACGCAGTATTTT. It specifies CASSTTGTGGYTQYF.

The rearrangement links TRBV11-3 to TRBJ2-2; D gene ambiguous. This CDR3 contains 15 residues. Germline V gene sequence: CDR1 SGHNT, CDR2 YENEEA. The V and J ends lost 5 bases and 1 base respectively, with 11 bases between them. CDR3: CASSPPQQNTGELFF. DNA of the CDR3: TGTGCCAGCAGCCCACCACAACAGAACACCGGGGAGCTGTTTTTT.

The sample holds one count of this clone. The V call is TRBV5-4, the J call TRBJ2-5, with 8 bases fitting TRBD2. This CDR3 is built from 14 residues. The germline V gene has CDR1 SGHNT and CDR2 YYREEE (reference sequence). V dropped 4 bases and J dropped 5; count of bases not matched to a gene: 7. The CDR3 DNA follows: TGTGCCAGCAGCCCACGGGGGGGCGGGGAGACCCAGTACTTC. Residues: CASSPRGGGETQYF.

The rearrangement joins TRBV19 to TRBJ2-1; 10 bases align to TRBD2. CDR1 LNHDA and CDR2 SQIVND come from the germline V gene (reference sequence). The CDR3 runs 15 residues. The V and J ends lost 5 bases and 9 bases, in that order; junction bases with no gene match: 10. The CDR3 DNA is TGTGCCAGTAGTCCCGGGGCTAGCGGGAGTGTTGAGCAGTTCTTC. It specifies CASSPGASGSVEQFF. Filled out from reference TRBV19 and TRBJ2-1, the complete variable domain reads DGGITQSPKYLFRKEGQNVTLSCEQNLNHDAMYWYRQDPGQGLRLIYYSQIVNDFQKGDIAEGYSVSREKKESFPLTVTSAQKNPTAFYLCASSPGASGSVEQFFGPGTRLTVL.

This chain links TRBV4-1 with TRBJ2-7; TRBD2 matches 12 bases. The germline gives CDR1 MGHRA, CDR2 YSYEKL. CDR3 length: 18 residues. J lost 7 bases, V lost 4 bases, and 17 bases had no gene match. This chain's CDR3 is CASSREWLAGGYSREQYF. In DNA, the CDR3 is TGCGCCAGCAGCCGAGAATGGCTAGCGGGAGGGTACTCTAGAGAGCAGTACTTC.

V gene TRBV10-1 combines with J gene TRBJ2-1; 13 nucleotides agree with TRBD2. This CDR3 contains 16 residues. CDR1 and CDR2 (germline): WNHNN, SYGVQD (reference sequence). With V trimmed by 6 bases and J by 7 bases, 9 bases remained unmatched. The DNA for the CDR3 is TGCGCCAGCAGCCCAACACTAGCGGGAGGGCGGAATGAGCAGTTCTTC. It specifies CASSPTLAGGRNEQFF.

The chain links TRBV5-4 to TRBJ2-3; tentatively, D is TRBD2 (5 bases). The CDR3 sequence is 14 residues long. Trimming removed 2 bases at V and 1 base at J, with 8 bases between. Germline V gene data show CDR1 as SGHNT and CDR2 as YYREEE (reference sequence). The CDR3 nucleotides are TGTGCCAGCAGCTTTGGTAGCGGCACAGATACGCAGTATTTT. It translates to CASSFGSGTDTQYF. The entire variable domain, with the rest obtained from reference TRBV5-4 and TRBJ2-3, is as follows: ETGVTQSPTHLIKTRGQQVTLRCSSQSGHNTVSWYQQALGQGPQFIFQYYREEENGRGNFPPRFSGLQFPNYSSELNVNALELDDSALYLCASSFGSGTDTQYFGPGTRLTVL.

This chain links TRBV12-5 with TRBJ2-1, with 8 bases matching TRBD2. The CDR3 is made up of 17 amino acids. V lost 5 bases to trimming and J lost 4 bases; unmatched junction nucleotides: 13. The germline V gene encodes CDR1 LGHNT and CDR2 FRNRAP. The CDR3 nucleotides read TGTGCTAGTGGTGACTTAAATCGGGGGGGCCAGTACAATGAGCAGTTCTTC. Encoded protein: CASGDLNRGGQYNEQFF.

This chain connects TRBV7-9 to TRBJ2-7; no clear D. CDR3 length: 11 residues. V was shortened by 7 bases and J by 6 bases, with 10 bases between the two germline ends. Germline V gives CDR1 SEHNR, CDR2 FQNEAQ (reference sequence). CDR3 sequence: CASNNGPEQYF. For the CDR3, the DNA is TGTGCCAGCAATAATGGCCCCGAGCAGTACTTC.

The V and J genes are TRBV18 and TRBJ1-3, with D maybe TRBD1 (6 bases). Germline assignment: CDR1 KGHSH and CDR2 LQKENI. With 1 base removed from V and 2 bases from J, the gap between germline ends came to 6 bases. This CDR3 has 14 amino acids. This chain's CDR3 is CASSPQGAGNTIYF. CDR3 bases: TGTGCCAGCTCACCACAGGGGGCTGGAAACACCATATATTTT.

CDR3 sequence reads: CASRGSMRQETQYF. The CDR3 DNA reads as TGTGCCAGCAGGGGCTCCATGAGACAAGAGACCCAGTACTTC. The chain carries TRBV5-6 and TRBJ2-5; D ambiguous. There are 14 residues in the CDR3. Germline V gene data show CDR1 as SGHDT and CDR2 as YYEEEE. V was clipped by 5 bases and J by 2 bases, with 13 bases between them.

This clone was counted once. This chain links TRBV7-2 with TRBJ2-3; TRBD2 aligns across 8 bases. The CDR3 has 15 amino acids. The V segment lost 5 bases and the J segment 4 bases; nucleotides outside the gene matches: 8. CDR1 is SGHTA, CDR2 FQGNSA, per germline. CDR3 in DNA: TGTGCCAGCAGCATCGGGGGGGCAGGAGCAGATACGCAGTATTTT. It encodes CASSIGGAGADTQYF.

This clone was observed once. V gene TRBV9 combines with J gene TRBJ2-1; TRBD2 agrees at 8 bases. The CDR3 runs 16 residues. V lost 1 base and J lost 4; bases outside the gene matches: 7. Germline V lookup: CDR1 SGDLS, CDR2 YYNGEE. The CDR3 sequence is CASSVKISGAYNEQFF. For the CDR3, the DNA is TGTGCCAGCAGCGTAAAGATTAGCGGGGCATACAATGAGCAGTTCTTC.

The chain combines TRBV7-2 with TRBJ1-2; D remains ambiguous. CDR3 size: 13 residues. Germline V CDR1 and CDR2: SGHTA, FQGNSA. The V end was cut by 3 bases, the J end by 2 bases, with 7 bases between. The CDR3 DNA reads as TGTGCCAGCAGCTTGGCGGGGAACTATGGCTACACCTTC. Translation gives CASSLAGNYGYTF.

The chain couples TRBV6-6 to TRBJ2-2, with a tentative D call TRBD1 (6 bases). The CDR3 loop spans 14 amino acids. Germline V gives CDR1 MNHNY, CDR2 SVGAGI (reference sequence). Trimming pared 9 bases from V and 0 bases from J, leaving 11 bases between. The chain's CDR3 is CASHRAANTGELFF. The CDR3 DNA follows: TGTGCCAGTCACAGGGCCGCGAACACCGGGGAGCTGTTTTTT.

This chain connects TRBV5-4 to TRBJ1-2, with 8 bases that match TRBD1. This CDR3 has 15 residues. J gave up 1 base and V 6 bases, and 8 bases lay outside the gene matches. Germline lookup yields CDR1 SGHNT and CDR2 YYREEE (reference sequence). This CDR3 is CASTRGRGLNYGYTF. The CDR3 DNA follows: TGTGCCAGCACCAGAGGCAGGGGGCTTAACTATGGCTACACCTTC.

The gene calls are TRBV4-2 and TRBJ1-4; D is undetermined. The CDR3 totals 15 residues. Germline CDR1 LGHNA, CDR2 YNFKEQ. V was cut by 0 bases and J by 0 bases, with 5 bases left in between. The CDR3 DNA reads TGTGCCAGCAGCCAAGAGCTATCAACTAATGAAAAACTGTTTTTT. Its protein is CASSQELSTNEKLFF.

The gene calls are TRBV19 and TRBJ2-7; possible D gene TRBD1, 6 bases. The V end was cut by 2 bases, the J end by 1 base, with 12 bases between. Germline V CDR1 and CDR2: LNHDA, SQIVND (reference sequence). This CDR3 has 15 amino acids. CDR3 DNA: TGTGCCAGTAGTATAACCCGGGACAAATCCTACGAGCAGTACTTC. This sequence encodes CASSITRDKSYEQYF.

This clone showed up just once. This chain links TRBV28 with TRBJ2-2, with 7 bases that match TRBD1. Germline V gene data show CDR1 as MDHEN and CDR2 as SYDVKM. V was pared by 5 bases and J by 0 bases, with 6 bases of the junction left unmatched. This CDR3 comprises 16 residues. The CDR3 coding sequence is TGTGCCAGCAGTAAAGGGACAGTCGCGAACACCGGGGAGCTGTTTTTT. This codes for CASSKGTVANTGELFF. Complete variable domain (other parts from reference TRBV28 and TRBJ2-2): DVKVTQSSRYLVKRTGEKVFLECVQDMDHENMFWYRQDPGLGLRLIYFSYDVKMKEKGDIPEGYSVSREKKERFSLILESASTNQTSMYLCASSKGTVANTGELFFGEGSRLTVL.

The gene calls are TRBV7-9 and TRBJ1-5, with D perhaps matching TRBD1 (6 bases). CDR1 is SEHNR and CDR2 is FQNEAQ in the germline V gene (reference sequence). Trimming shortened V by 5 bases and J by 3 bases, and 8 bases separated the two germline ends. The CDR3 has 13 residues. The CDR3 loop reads CASSRGNNQPQHF. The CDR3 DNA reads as TGTGCCAGCAGCAGGGGGAACAATCAGCCCCAGCATTTT.

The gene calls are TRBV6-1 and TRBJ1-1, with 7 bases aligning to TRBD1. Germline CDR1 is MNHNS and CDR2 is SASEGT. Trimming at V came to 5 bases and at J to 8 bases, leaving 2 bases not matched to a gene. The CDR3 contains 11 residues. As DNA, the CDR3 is TGTGCCAGCAGTACAGGGGTCGAAGCTTTCTTT. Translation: CASSTGVEAFF.

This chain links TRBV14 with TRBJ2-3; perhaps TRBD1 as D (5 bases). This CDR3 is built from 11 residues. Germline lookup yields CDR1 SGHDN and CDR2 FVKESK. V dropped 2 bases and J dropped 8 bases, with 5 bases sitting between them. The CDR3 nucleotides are TGTGCCAGCAGCCAAAGGGGTACGCAGTATTTT. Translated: CASSQRGTQYF.